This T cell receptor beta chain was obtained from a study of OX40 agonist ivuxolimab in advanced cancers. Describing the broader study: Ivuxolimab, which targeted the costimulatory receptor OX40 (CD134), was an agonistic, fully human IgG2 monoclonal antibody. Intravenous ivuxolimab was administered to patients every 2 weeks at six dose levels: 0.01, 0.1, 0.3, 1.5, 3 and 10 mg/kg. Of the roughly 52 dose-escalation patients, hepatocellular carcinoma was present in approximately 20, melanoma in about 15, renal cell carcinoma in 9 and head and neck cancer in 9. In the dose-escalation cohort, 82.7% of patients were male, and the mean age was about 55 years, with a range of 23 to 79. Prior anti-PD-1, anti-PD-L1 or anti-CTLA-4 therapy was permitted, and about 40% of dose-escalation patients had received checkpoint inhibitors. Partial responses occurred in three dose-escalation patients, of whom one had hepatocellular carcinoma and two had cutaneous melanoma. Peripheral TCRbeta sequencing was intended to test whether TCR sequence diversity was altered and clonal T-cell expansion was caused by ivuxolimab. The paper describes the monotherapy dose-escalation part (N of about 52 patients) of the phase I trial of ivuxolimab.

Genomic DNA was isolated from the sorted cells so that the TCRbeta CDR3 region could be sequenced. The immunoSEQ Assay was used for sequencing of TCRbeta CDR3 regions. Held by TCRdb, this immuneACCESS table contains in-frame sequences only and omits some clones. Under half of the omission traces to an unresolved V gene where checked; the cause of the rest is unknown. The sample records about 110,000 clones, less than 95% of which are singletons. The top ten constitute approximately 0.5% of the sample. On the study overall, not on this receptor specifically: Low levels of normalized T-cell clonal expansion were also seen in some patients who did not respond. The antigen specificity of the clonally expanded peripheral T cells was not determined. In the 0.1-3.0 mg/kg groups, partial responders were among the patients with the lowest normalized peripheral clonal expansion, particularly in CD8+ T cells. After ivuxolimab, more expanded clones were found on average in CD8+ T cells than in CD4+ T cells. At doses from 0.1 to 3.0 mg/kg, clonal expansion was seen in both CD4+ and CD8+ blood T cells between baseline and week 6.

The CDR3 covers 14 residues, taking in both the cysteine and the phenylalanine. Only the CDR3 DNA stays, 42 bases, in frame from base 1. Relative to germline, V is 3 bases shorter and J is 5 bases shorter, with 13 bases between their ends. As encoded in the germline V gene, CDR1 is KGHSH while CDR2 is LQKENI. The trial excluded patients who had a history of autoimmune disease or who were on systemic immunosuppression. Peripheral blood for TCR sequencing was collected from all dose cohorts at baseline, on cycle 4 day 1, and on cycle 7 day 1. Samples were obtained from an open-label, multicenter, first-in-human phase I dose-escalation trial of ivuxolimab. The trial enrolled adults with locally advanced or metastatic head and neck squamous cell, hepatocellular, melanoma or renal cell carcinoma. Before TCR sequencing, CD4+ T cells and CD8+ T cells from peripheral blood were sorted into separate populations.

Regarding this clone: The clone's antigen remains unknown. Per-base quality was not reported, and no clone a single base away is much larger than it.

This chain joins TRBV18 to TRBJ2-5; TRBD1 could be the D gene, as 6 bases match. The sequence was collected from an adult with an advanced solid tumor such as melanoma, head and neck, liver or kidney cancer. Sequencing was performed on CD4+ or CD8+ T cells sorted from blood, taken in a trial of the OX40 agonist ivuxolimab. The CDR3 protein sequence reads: CASSPSQGTETQYF. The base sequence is TGTGCCAGCTCACCTTCCCAGGGGACGGAGACCCAGTACTTC.